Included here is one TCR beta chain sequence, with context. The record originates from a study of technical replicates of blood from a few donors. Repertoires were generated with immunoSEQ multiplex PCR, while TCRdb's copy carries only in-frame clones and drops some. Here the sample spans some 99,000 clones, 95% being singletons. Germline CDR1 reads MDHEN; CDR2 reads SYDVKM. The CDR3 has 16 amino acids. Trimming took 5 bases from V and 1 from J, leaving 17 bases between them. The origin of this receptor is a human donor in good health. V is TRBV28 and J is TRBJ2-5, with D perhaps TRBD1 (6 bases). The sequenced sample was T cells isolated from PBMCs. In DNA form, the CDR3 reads TGTGCCAGCAGTACTAAATTCGGGACACTCCAAGAGACCCAGTACTTC. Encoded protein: CASSTKFGTLQETQYF.